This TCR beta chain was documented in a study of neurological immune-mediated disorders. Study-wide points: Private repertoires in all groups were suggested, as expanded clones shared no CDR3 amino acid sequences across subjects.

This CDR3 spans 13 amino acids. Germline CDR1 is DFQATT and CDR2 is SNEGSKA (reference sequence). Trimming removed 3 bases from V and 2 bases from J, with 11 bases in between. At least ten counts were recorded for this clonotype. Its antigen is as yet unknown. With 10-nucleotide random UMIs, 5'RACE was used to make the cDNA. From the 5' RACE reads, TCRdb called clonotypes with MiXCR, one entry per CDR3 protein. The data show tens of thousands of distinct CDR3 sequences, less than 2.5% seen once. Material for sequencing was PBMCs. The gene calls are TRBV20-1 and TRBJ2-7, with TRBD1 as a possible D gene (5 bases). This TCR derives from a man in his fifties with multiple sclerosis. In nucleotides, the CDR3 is TGCAGTGCTAGGGCCAGGGTGCCCTACGAGCAGTACTTC. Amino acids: CSARARVPYEQYF.